Each of the 17 T cell receptor beta chains below was sequenced from the same sample in a study of T cells in Graves' hyperthyroidism and ophthalmopathy. Researchers took RNA transcripts and amplified the TCR beta CDR3 regions from them. Carried out on the TCR CDR3, a first-round RT-PCR used the HTBI primer set. From the multiplex PCR reads, TCRdb called clonotypes with MiXCR, one entry per CDR3 protein. The data show about 270,000 distinct CDR3 sequences, approximately 25% seen once. Material: blood. The source is a woman aged 40 to 49 with Graves' ophthalmopathy.

The sample holds many counts of this clonotype. V usage is TRBV2 and J usage is TRBJ2-6; TRBD2 matches at 14 bases. Germline CDR1 reads SNHLY; CDR2 reads FYNNEI. J was trimmed by 2 bases and V by 7 bases; bases with no gene match: 10. This CDR3 spans 19 amino acids. The CDR3 is CASNTAGTSGSTGANVLTF. DNA of the CDR3: TGTGCCAGCAACACCGCCGGGACTAGCGGGAGTACTGGGGCCAACGTCCTGACTTTC.

This clonotype was seen ten or more times. This chain uses TRBV6-1 with TRBJ1-6; D gene uncertain. Trimming stripped 3 bases from V and 9 bases from J, with 6 bases between. The CDR3 has 12 amino acids. Germline V gives CDR1 MNHNS, CDR2 SASEGT. CDR3: CASSDIGSPLHF. CDR3 bases: TGTGCCAGCAGTGATATAGGTTCACCCCTCCACTTT.

This chain uses TRBV27 with TRBJ1-1, with D uncertain. Trimming took 6 bases from V and 2 from J, leaving 13 bases between them. The germline V gene has CDR1 MNHEY and CDR2 SMNVEV (reference sequence). CDR3 length: 14 residues. The CDR3 is CASSPGRANTEAFF. CDR3 coding DNA: TGTGCCAGCAGCCCAGGAAGGGCTAACACTGAAGCTTTCTTT.

This clonotype has a count of ten or more. The chain joins TRBV10-3 to TRBJ2-2, with D possibly being TRBD1 (6 bases). Germline V CDR1 and CDR2: ENHRY, SYGVKD. V was trimmed by 8 bases and J by 6 bases, leaving 19 bases between them. The CDR3 covers 15 residues. Here the CDR3 reads CAIAVSQGIAGELFF. CDR3 sequence (DNA): TGTGCCATCGCGGTCTCACAGGGTATCGCCGGGGAGCTGTTTTTT.

The rearrangement joins TRBV27 to TRBJ1-5; D perhaps matches TRBD1 (5 bases). The CDR3 contains 15 residues. V was pared by 0 bases and J by 6 bases, with 12 bases between. Per the germline V gene, CDR1 is MNHEY and CDR2 is SMNVEV (reference sequence). The CDR3 reads CASSLSGLVGQPQHF. CDR3 in DNA: TGTGCCAGCAGTTTATCGGGGCTCGTAGGTCAGCCCCAGCATTTT.

This clonotype appeared many times. The chain recombines TRBV18 with TRBJ1-2; TRBD1 matches 11 bases. The CDR3 loop spans 16 amino acids. CDR1 is KGHSH and CDR2 is LQKENI in the germline V gene. The V gene end was trimmed by 6 bases and the J gene end by 2 bases; junction bases not matched to a gene: 8. The CDR3 region has the DNA TGTGCCAGCTCGAACTATGGACAGGGGGCGAACTATGGCTACACCTTC. It yields the protein CASSNYGQGANYGYTF. The whole variable domain, filled in from reference TRBV18 and TRBJ1-2, reads NAGVMQNPRHLVRRRGQEARLRCSPMKGHSHVYWYRQLPEEGLKFMVYLQKENIIDESGMPKERFSAEFPKEGPSILRIQQVVRGDSAAYFCASSNYGQGANYGYTFGSGTRLTVV.

This clonotype was detected ten times or more. The rearrangement links TRBV30 to TRBJ2-7, with 9 bases fitting TRBD2. The CDR3 spans 13 residues. V trimming: 0 bases; J trimming: 4 bases; junction bases outside the gene matches: 1. CDR1 and CDR2 (germline): GTSNPN, SVGIG (reference sequence). The CDR3 bases are TGTGCCTGGAGTGTTAGCGGGAGTTACGAGCAGTACTTC. Translating it yields CAWSVSGSYEQYF. The entire variable domain, with the rest obtained from reference TRBV30 and TRBJ2-7, is as follows: SQTIHQWPATLVQPVGSPLSLECTVEGTSNPNLYWYRQAAGRGLQLLFYSVGIGQISSEVPQNLSASRPQDRQFILSSKKLLLSDSGFYLCAWSVSGSYEQYFGPGTRLTVT.

Remarks on this clonotype: Possible read error: a much larger clone is one base away. The conserved phenylalanine or tryptophan is not found at the CDR3 terminus, so this likely reflects a read error. J is TRBJ2-2 and V is TRBV9, with 10 bases fitting TRBD2. CDR1 is SGDLS, CDR2 YYNGEE, per germline. This CDR3 spans 17 amino acids. Trimming took 0 bases from V and 5 from J; bases not matched to a gene: 7. CDR3 DNA sequence: TGTGCCAGCAGCGTAGTCCCAGGAGCGGGAGGGACCGGGGAGCTGTTTCTT. Protein sequence: CASSVVPGAGGTGELFL.

Ten or more counts support this clonotype. The chain employs TRBV12-3 or TRBV12-4 and TRBJ2-7; D remains unclear. The CDR3 runs 14 residues. The V end was cut by 0 bases, the J end by 2 bases, with 8 bases between. The CDR3 sequence is CASSLAGFTYEQYF. The DNA for the CDR3 is TGTGCCAGCAGTTTAGCCGGGTTTACCTACGAGCAGTACTTC.

This clonotype was detected ten times or more. This chain connects TRBV5-1 to TRBJ1-5; TRBD1 aligns across 7 bases. Germline V gene sequence: CDR1 SGHRS, CDR2 YFSETQ. CDR3 size: 15 residues. The junction had 8 bases not matched to a gene; V was cut back by 4 bases and J by 4 bases. The CDR3, as DNA: TGCGCCAGCAGCCAAACGGGACAGAGTAATCAGCCCCAGCATTTT. It codes for CASSQTGQSNQPQHF.

This clonotype was counted at least ten times. This chain connects TRBV5-1 to TRBJ2-5; D not resolved. The CDR3 runs to 15 residues. Trimming left V 4 bases short and J 5 bases short, with 18 bases between. Per germline, CDR1 SGHRS and CDR2 YFSETQ. CDR3 nucleotide sequence: TGCGCCAGCAGCCCCCCCGGTCGGGTTGGCGAGACCCAGTACTTC. The encoded protein is CASSPPGRVGETQYF.

In this sample, this clonotype turned up many times. This chain joins TRBV2 and TRBJ1-1; D is perhaps TRBD1 (5 bases). V was trimmed by 5 bases and J by 2 bases, leaving 12 bases between them. The CDR3 has 14 amino acids. The germline gives CDR1 SNHLY, CDR2 FYNNEI. CDR3 region: CASSRQTTNTEAFF. CDR3 nucleotides: TGTGCCAGCAGTCGACAGACTACTAACACTGAAGCTTTCTTT.

This clonotype was found once. Since a much larger clone is just one base distant, this may be a read error. The genes are TRBV27 and TRBJ1-6; 8 nucleotides line up with TRBD1. The V gene's germline CDR1 is MNHEY and CDR2 SMNVEV (reference sequence). The CDR3 is made up of 15 amino acids. This chain's CDR3 is CASGLAPDRVSPLHF. The CDR3 DNA reads as TGTGCCAGCGGTTTAGCCCCGGACAGGGTTTCACCCCTCCACTTT.

Ten or more counts support this clonotype. The chain combines TRBV9 with TRBJ2-5; D possibly corresponds to TRBD1 (7 bases). Trimming took 4 bases from V and 1 from J, leaving 29 bases between them. The length of the CDR3 is 20 residues. Germline V lookup: CDR1 SGDLS, CDR2 YYNGEE. The CDR3 DNA sequence: TGTGCCAGCAGCCCAAGGACAGGCGACCTACTAGCTGCTGTCCAAGAGACCCAGTACTTC. Amino acids: CASSPRTGDLLAAVQETQYF. Looking up the rest from reference TRBV9 and TRBJ2-5 gives the full variable domain: DSGVTQTPKHLITATGQRVTLRCSPRSGDLSVYWYQQSLDQGLQFLIQYYNGEERAKGNILERFSAQQFPDLHSELNLSSLELGDSALYFCASSPRTGDLLAAVQETQYFGPGTRLLVL.

The V call is TRBV5-1, the J call TRBJ1-2; D is undetermined. CDR1 SGHRS and CDR2 YFSETQ come from the germline V gene. The CDR3 length is 13 residues. V was cut by 0 bases and J by 8 bases, with 11 bases left in between. The CDR3 loop reads CASSLDRPTGYTF. The CDR3 nucleotides are TGCGCCAGCAGCTTGGACCGTCCCACGGGCTACACCTTC.

This clonotype has at least ten counts. This chain joins TRBV27 and TRBJ2-7, with 14 positions matching TRBD2. Trimming removed 5 bases from V and 5 bases from J; junction bases left unmatched: 8. CDR3 length: 16 residues. Germline V lookup: CDR1 MNHEY, CDR2 SMNVEV (reference sequence). The chain's CDR3 is CASSPGTSGSIHEQYF. In nucleotides, the CDR3 is TGTGCCAGCAGTCCGGGGACTAGCGGGAGCATCCACGAGCAGTACTTC.

This clonotype was detected many times. The rearrangement links TRBV6-5 to TRBJ2-5; TRBD2 aligns across 10 bases. Germline CDR1 MNHEY, CDR2 SVGAGI. J gave up 0 bases and V 7 bases, and 5 bases lay outside the gene matches. The CDR3 has 15 residues. The CDR3 nucleotides are TGTGCCAGCAACGACGGACTAGCGGACCAAGAGACCCAGTACTTC. Translated: CASNDGLADQETQYF.